This T cell receptor (beta chain) was identified during a study of chemoradiotherapy in HPV16-positive cancers. Of note for this clone: The antigen is unknown.

Measured with immunoSEQ multiplex PCR; TCRdb has only the in-frame clones, and not every one. The table lists roughly 28,000 clones, approximately 84% of them singletons. The CDR3 covers 16 residues. V lost 4 bases to trimming and J lost 3 bases; unmatched junction nucleotides: 5. Germline CDR1 SGHRS, CDR2 YFSETQ. Study-wide results and caveats: The functional HPV-specific definition rests on just two HPV16-positive patients.

The sample here was blood, taken from a patient who underwent chemoradiotherapy. The genes are TRBV5-1 and TRBJ2-2; 11 bases align to TRBD2. The TCR comes from a human donor with HPV-associated anogenital cancer. The chain's CDR3 is CASSPLTSGDTGELFF. As DNA, the CDR3 is TGCGCCAGCAGCCCTTTGACTAGCGGGGACACCGGGGAGCTGTTTTTT. Drawing the rest from reference TRBV5-1 and TRBJ2-2, the complete variable domain is KAGVTQTPRYLIKTRGQQVTLSCSPISGHRSVSWYQQTPGQGLQFLFEYFSETQRNKGNFPGRFSGRQFSNSRSEMNVSTLELGDSALYLCASSPLTSGDTGELFFGEGSRLTVL.